This T cell receptor (beta chain) was recovered during a study of OX40 agonist ivuxolimab in advanced cancers. Study-level information: The dose-escalation cohort was approximately 85% male, with a mean age of around 54 years, ranging roughly 23 to 90.

Profiled with immunoSEQ multiplex PCR; TCRdb holds only in-frame clones, not every one. The sample contains more than 45,000 clones, over 65% of which appear only once. V lost 6 bases and J lost 6; bases outside the gene matches: 10. The CDR3 is made up of 15 amino acids. Per germline, CDR1 MDHEN and CDR2 SYDVKM. This clonotype was obtained from an adult with an advanced solid tumor such as melanoma, head and neck, liver or kidney cancer. The sequencing here drew on CD4+ or CD8+ T cells sorted from blood, taken in a trial of the OX40 agonist ivuxolimab. The chain is built from TRBV28 and TRBJ1-5, with 8 positions matching TRBD1. The CDR3 here is CASSSLSGGGQPQHF. The CDR3, as DNA: TGTGCCAGCAGCTCCCTCTCAGGGGGCGGTCAGCCCCAGCATTTT.